The rows below give T cell receptor beta chains drawn from one sample of a study of read filtering for tumor transcriptome and immune sequencing. In TCRdb, the reads were re-called with MiXCR into one record per CDR3 protein. The sample lists approximately 140,000 distinct CDR3 sequences; about 13% were seen once. Sequenced input: a population of CD138-negative cells sorted from bone marrow. These receptors came from a donor aged 40 or older with multiple myeloma. CDR3s leave out the opening cysteine and the closing phenylalanine or tryptophan.

V,CDR3
TRBV29-1,SVLGQSGELF
TRBV7-9,ATGKNTGELF
TRBV9,ASSVGGNRGLNEQF
TRBV27,ASSPTGQHNSPLH
TRBV5-1,ASSPDFAAGNEQF
TRBV29-1,SVQGANGSYEQY
TRBV7-2,ASSSDSLIEQF
TRBV4-3,ASSQDPYNEQF
TRBV12-3/TRBV12-4,ASSPRTDITDTQY
TRBV7-9,ASSLALDLTGELF
TRBV27,ASSFTGLALNEQF
TRBV20-1,SASSSTNTGELF
TRBV20-1,SAHSSDRAANIQY
TRBV3-1,ASSQDNLAGYSGANVLT
TRBV6-2/TRBV6-3,ASSPRQGFRPQH
TRBV9,ASSVNPDSSNQPQH
TRBV6-2/TRBV6-3,ASSYSGTPGGETDTQY
TRBV6-1,ASSSQRGAKGTQY
TRBV7-6,ASSRDYNEQF
TRBV19,ASSHSEGTGELF
TRBV11-3,ASSRGGMAEAF
TRBV20-1,SAGDLSGGTEAF
TRBV11-3,ASSSRLAGVSDTQY
TRBV7-9,ASSLGTTSHDQF
TRBV7-2,ASSRTGMNTEAF
TRBV29-1,SVPGTSGRNPTGELF
TRBV29-1,SVEITGASTDTQY
TRBV27,ASSLTWESYNEQF
TRBV5-6,ASSPGQAIYEQY
TRBV2,ASVPKFSGANVLT
TRBV7-6,ASGIAGGPYNEQF
TRBV20-1,SARLGNMHEQF
TRBV12-5,ASGNQREGNTEAF